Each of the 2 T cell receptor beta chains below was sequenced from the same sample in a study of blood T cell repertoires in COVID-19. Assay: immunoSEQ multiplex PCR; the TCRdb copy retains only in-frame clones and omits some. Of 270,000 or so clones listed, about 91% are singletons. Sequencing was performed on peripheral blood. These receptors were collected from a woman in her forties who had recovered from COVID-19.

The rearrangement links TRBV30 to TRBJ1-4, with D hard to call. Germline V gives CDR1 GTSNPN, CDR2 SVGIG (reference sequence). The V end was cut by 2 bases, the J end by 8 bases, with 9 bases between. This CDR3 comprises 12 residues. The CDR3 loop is CAWSRAREKLFF. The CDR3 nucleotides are TGTGCCTGGAGTCGAGCGAGGGAAAAACTGTTTTTT.

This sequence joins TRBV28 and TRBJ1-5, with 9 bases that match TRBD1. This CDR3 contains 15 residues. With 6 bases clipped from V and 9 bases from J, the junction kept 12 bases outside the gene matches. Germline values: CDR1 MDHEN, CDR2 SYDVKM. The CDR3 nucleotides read TGTGCCAGCAGACCGCGGACAGGGGATCTGGGGCCCCAGCATTTT. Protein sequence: CASRPRTGDLGPQHF.